This TCR beta chain was captured by sequencing in a study of T-cell memory formation after mild COVID-19. Whole-study results and caveats: From day 15 to 85, contracting clones were balanced between CD4 and CD8, whereas later expanders leaned toward CD4+.

TCRdb recomputed calls from the 5' RACE reads with MiXCR, one row per CDR3 protein. The data hold about 620,000 distinct CDR3 sequences, with around 17% observed a single time. This clonotype was counted many times. What it binds is unknown. This clonotype originated in an adult woman who had mild COVID-19 (a few samples of this study predate the infection). Cell type and time point are not known. The sequencing input was PBMCs or a T cell subset sorted from them (not recorded which).

CDR3 sequence reads: CASSQRTSGRGTYRETQYF. In DNA form, the CDR3 reads TGTGCCAGCAGTCAGAGGACTAGCGGGAGGGGCACATATCGTGAGACCCAGTACTTC. The V and J genes are TRBV6-2 or TRBV6-3 and TRBJ2-5, with 15 bases that match TRBD2. J gave up 5 bases and V 5 bases, and 15 bases lay outside the gene matches. Germline V gene lookup returns CDR1 MNHEY and CDR2 SVGEGT. The CDR3 runs to 19 residues.